This T cell receptor beta chain was sequenced for a study of blood T cell repertoires in COVID-19. Assay: immunoSEQ multiplex PCR; the TCRdb copy retains only in-frame clones and omits some. The top ten clones hold approximately 10% of a sample with more than 150,000 clones, roughly 82% of them seen once. The CDR3 covers 13 residues. V lost 4 bases to trimming and J lost 3 bases; unmatched junction nucleotides: 3. Germline V lookup: CDR1 MNHNY, CDR2 SVGAGI (reference sequence). Sequenced input: PBMCs or T cells enriched from blood (not recorded which). V and J are TRBV6-6 and TRBJ2-7; 7 bases agree with TRBD1. The receptor was derived from a man in his forties who had recovered from COVID-19. CDR3 sequence: CASSSTGVYEQYV. DNA of the CDR3: TGTGCCAGCAGTTCTACAGGGGTCTACGAGCAGTACGTC.